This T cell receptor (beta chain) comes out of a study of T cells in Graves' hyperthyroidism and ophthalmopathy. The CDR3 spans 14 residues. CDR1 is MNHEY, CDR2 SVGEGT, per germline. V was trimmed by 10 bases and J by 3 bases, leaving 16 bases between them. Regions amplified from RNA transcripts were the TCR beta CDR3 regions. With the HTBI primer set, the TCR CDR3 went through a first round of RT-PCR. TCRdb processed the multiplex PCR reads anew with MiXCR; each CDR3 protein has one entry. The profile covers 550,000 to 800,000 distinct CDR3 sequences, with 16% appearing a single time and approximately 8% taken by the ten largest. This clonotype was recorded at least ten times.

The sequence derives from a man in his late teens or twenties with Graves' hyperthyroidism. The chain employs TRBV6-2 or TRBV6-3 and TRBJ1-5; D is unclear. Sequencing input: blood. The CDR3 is CATEPGRYNQPQHF. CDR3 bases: TGTGCCACCGAACCAGGACGGTACAATCAGCCCCAGCATTTT.